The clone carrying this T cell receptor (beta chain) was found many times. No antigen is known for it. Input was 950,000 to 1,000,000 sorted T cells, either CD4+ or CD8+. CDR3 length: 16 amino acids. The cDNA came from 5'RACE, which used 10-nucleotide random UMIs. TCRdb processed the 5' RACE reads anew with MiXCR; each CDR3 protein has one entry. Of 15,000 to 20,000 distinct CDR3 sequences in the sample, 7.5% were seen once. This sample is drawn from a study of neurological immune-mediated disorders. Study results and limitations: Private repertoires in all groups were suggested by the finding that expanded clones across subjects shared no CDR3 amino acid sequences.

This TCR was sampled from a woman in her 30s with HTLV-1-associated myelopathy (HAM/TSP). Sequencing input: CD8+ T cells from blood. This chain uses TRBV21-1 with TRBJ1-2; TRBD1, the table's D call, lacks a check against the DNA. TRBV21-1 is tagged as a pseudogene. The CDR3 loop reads CASSKRGTGANYGYTF. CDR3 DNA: TGTGCCAGCAGCAAAAGGGGGACAGGGGCGAACTATGGCTACACCTTC.